This T cell receptor beta chain was identified during a study of blood T cell repertoires in COVID-19. CDR1 is MDHEN and CDR2 is SYDVKM in the germline V gene. This CDR3 has 13 amino acids. Trimming removed 3 bases at V and 3 bases at J, with 9 bases between. As concerns this clone: The identical CDR3 is also encoded by other nucleotide sequences in the sample.

Sequencing was performed with immunoSEQ multiplex PCR; in TCRdb, only in-frame clones are kept and a portion is missing. The sample contains approximately 210,000 clones, around 87% of which appear only once. The sequence was obtained from a man younger than 40 in a cohort exposed to, infected with or recovered from COVID-19 (not recorded which). The chain combines TRBV28 with TRBJ2-7; D might be TRBD2 (5 bases). The sequencing sample was made of PBMCs or T cells enriched from blood (not recorded which). The CDR3 reads CASSFPSLYEQYF. The CDR3 nucleotides are TGTGCCAGCAGTTTCCCTAGCCTCTACGAGCAGTACTTC.